The 30 T cell receptor beta chains below all came from one sample that was sequenced in a study of Ad26.COV2.S vaccination and SARS-CoV-2 variants. As for treatment: roughly 19 received Ad26.COV2.S at low or high dose, single or two shots; roughly five received placebo; per-sample allocation not given. Repertoires come from day 63 after the first vaccine or placebo injection. Sequencing used immunoSEQ multiplex PCR; TCRdb keeps in-frame clones, though not all of them. The data show a few hundred thousand clones, about 90% seen once. Here the sequenced sample was peripheral blood, taken in a trial of Ad26.COV2.S vaccine versus placebo. The receptors originated from a person aged 18-65 years who received the Ad26.COV2.S COVID-19 vaccine or a placebo.

The chain couples TRBV9 to TRBJ2-1; 11 bases agree with TRBD2. The CDR3 spans 16 residues. The J segment lost 3 bases and the V segment lost 4 bases, leaving 6 bases of the junction unmatched. Looked up from germline, CDR1 is SGDLS and CDR2 is YYNGEE. This CDR3 reads CASSTRLAGLYNEQFF. CDR3 bases: TGTGCCAGCAGCACGAGACTAGCGGGACTCTACAATGAGCAGTTCTTC.

The V call is TRBV7-9, the J call TRBJ2-6; D unclear. The V end lost 4 bases, the J end lost 0 bases, and 4 bases lay between the germline ends. This CDR3 has 14 amino acids. Looked up from germline, CDR1 is SEHNR and CDR2 is FQNEAQ (reference sequence). CDR3 amino acids: CASSSGSGANVLTF. The CDR3 bases are TGTGCCAGCAGCTCGGGCTCTGGGGCCAACGTCCTGACTTTC. The variable domain in full, completed from reference TRBV7-9 and TRBJ2-6, reads DTGVSQNPRHKITKRGQNVTFRCDPISEHNRLYWYRQTLGQGPEFLTYFQNEAQLEKSRLLSDRFSAERPKGSFSTLEIQRTEQGDSAMYLCASSSGSGANVLTFGAGSRLTVL.

V is TRBV6-1 and J is TRBJ1-2; perhaps TRBD1 as D (5 bases). Germline-derived CDR1 and CDR2 are MNHNS and SASEGT. V was cut by 2 bases and J by 2 bases, with 18 bases left in between. This CDR3 spans 17 amino acids. The CDR3 bases are TGTGCCAGCAGTGAACGGTTGGGGTCGGGGCCCAACTATGGCTACACCTTC. It specifies CASSERLGSGPNYGYTF.

This chain joins TRBV7-9 and TRBJ2-1; the D call may be TRBD1 or TRBD2 (6 bases each). Trimming pared 2 bases from V and 7 bases from J, leaving 9 bases between. CDR1 and CDR2 (germline): SEHNR, FQNEAQ (reference sequence). The CDR3 sequence is 13 residues long. The CDR3 DNA follows: TGTGCCAGCAGCTTAAGGGGGGTAAATGAGCAGTTCTTC. This sequence encodes CASSLRGVNEQFF.

The V gene is TRBV28, the J gene TRBJ2-4, with 8 nucleotides matching TRBD1. The CDR3 consists of 16 residues. Germline V gives CDR1 MDHEN, CDR2 SYDVKM. The trim removed 5 bases at V and 9 bases at J, leaving 15 bases unmatched. DNA for the CDR3: TGTGCCAGCAGTATACCCGGGACAGGCAGGTTGGGCATTCAGTACTTC. It translates to CASSIPGTGRLGIQYF.

This chain connects TRBV28 to TRBJ1-3, with D possibly TRBD1 on 6 matching bases. V was clipped by 4 bases and J by 4 bases, with 14 bases between them. The germline V gene has CDR1 MDHEN and CDR2 SYDVKM. The CDR3 sequence is 15 residues long. DNA for the CDR3: TGTGCCAGCAGTTCAGCGGGGGGCCCGGGAAACACCATATATTTT. This codes for CASSSAGGPGNTIYF. Filled out from reference TRBV28 and TRBJ1-3, the complete variable domain reads DVKVTQSSRYLVKRTGEKVFLECVQDMDHENMFWYRQDPGLGLRLIYFSYDVKMKEKGDIPEGYSVSREKKERFSLILESASTNQTSMYLCASSSAGGPGNTIYFGEGSWLTVV.

This clone appeared a few times. The V and J genes are TRBV5-4 and TRBJ1-6, with TRBD1 identical over 7 bases. CDR3 length: 16 residues. Per the germline V gene, CDR1 is SGHNT and CDR2 is YYREEE (reference sequence). With 4 bases clipped from V and 10 bases from J, the junction kept 14 bases outside the gene matches. CDR3 sequence reads: CASSLQGGSFHSPLHF. The CDR3 DNA reads as TGTGCCAGCAGCCTGCAGGGGGGCAGCTTTCACTCACCCCTCCACTTT. Full variable domain (missing parts from reference TRBV5-4 and TRBJ1-6): ETGVTQSPTHLIKTRGQQVTLRCSSQSGHNTVSWYQQALGQGPQFIFQYYREEENGRGNFPPRFSGLQFPNYSSELNVNALELDDSALYLCASSLQGGSFHSPLHFGNGTRLTVT.

The rearrangement joins TRBV7-6 to TRBJ1-2; TRBD1 matches 9 bases. From germline, CDR1 is SGHVS and CDR2 FNYEAQ. Trimming cost V 1 base and J 1 base; bases outside gene matches: 1. The CDR3 is made up of 15 amino acids. CDR3 bases: TGTGCCAGCAGCTTAGGGGACAGGGATAACTATGGCTACACCTTC. This translates into CASSLGDRDNYGYTF.

Notes on this clone: The same CDR3 also results from other DNA sequences found in this sample. The rearrangement links TRBV5-1 to TRBJ2-5; D unclear. Germline V gene lookup returns CDR1 SGHRS and CDR2 YFSETQ. This CDR3 region has 14 residues. V was pared by 0 bases and J by 2 bases, with 8 bases between. The CDR3 loop is CASSLGDSQETQYF. Written as DNA, the CDR3 is TGCGCCAGCAGCTTGGGGGATAGTCAAGAGACCCAGTACTTC.

This chain connects TRBV6-1 to TRBJ1-5; no definite D call. Per germline, CDR1 MNHNS and CDR2 SASEGT. V lost 2 bases and J 8 bases, leaving 13 bases between the germline ends. The length of the CDR3 is 14 residues. Here the CDR3 DNA reads TGTGCCAGCAGTGAATGGGCAGGTCGAGAGCCCCAGCATTTT. Translated, it gives CASSEWAGREPQHF.

The V and J genes are TRBV23-1 and TRBJ2-3; 9 bases line up with TRBD1. TRBV23-1 is an open reading frame whose function is uncertain. This CDR3 spans 15 amino acids. Losses at the gene ends were 8 bases for V and 1 base for J; bases not matched to a gene: 7. CDR3 in DNA: TGCGCCAGCCGGCCGGGACAGGGTCGCACAGATACGCAGTATTTT. This encodes CASRPGQGRTDTQYF.

The chain uses TRBV18 and TRBJ1-3; the match to TRBD1 covers 7 bases. The V gene end was trimmed by 0 bases and the J gene end by 6 bases; junction bases not matched to a gene: 2. The CDR3 has 14 residues. CDR1 KGHSH and CDR2 LQKENI come from the germline V gene. The DNA of the CDR3 is TGTGCCAGCTCACCACCCAGGGGGGAAAACACCATATATTTT. Its protein product is CASSPPRGENTIYF.

The rearrangement uses TRBV2 and TRBJ1-4, with 9 bases that match TRBD1. The V gene's germline CDR1 is SNHLY and CDR2 FYNNEI. With V trimmed by 6 bases and J by 6 bases, 5 bases remained unmatched. The CDR3 has 14 amino acids. The CDR3 reads CASRRGQGDEKLFF. In DNA, the CDR3 is TGTGCCAGCAGACGGGGACAGGGAGATGAAAAACTGTTTTTT. Filled out from reference TRBV2 and TRBJ1-4, the complete variable domain reads EPEVTQTPSHQVTQMGQEVILRCVPISNHLYFYWYRQILGQKVEFLVSFYNNEISEKSEIFDDQFSVERPDGSNFTLKIRSTKLEDSAMYFCASRRGQGDEKLFFGSGTQLSVL.

This clone was seen once. This chain uses TRBV15 with TRBJ2-2; D not resolved. The germline CDR1 and CDR2 sequences are LNHNV and YYDKDF (reference sequence). V lost 0 bases to trimming and J lost 8 bases, with 7 bases between them. The CDR3 length is 13 residues. For the CDR3, the DNA is TGTGCCACCAGCAGAGAGGTCGGGGGGGAGCTGTTTTTT. Translation gives CATSREVGGELFF.

This clone was observed once. The V gene is TRBV27, the J gene TRBJ1-5; maybe TRBD1 (5 bases). This CDR3 is 13 amino acids long. Trimming removed 2 bases at V and 6 bases at J, with 8 bases between. Germline V CDR1 and CDR2: MNHEY, SMNVEV (reference sequence). CDR3 sequence reads: CASSLRGGQPQHF. The CDR3 region has the DNA TGTGCCAGCAGTTTAAGGGGCGGTCAGCCCCAGCATTTT.

V and J are TRBV29-1 and TRBJ2-2; 7 bases fit TRBD2. The V and J ends lost 0 bases and 7 bases, in that order; junction bases with no gene match: 8. The CDR3 loop spans 15 amino acids. CDR1 and CDR2 from the germline V gene are SQVTM and ANQGSEA. CDR3 in DNA: TGCAGCGTTGAAGAGGGCGGGGGATCCTTCGGGGAGCTGTTTTTT. Amino acid sequence: CSVEEGGGSFGELFF.

The V gene is TRBV7-8, the J gene TRBJ1-6; D gene uncertain. The CDR3 is 15 residues long. V was trimmed by 6 bases and J by 7 bases, leaving 16 bases between them. Germline assignment: CDR1 SGHVS and CDR2 FQNEAQ. This CDR3 is CASRSFRDQNSPLHF. The DNA of the CDR3 is TGTGCCAGCAGGTCTTTCCGGGATCAAAATTCACCCCTCCACTTT.

J is TRBJ1-2 and V is TRBV29-1; perhaps TRBD1 as D (6 bases). V lost 5 bases and J lost 8, with 15 bases in between. In germline, CDR1 is SQVTM, CDR2 ANQGSEA. The CDR3 is made up of 12 amino acids. The CDR3 sequence: CSVRQGSSGYTF. The CDR3 DNA sequence: TGCAGCGTTAGGCAGGGGTCGAGCGGCTACACCTTC.

J is TRBJ2-1 and V is TRBV7-2; TRBD1 might be the D (5 bases). V lost 5 bases, J lost 3 bases, and 8 bases lay in between. The CDR3 extends over 13 amino acids. Looked up from germline, CDR1 is SGHTA and CDR2 is FQGNSA. CDR3: CASSKDIYNEQFF. The DNA of the CDR3 is TGTGCCAGCAGCAAGGACATCTACAATGAGCAGTTCTTC. The whole variable domain, filled in from reference TRBV7-2 and TRBJ2-1, reads GAGVSQSPSNKVTEKGKDVELRCDPISGHTALYWYRQSLGQGLEFLIYFQGNSAPDKSGLPSDRFSAERTGGSVSTLTIQRTQQEDSAVYLCASSKDIYNEQFFGPGTRLTVL.

V usage is TRBV19 and J usage is TRBJ1-5; D is uncertain. Germline CDR1 reads LNHDA; CDR2 reads SQIVND (reference sequence). There are 14 residues in the CDR3. V gave up 7 bases and J gave up 6 bases, with 16 bases separating them. The CDR3 DNA is TGTGCCAGTACCTACTTGGGTTCGGGTCAGCCCCAGCATTTT. This translates into CASTYLGSGQPQHF.

Only one count was recorded for this clone. The genes are TRBV7-2 and TRBJ1-4, with 8 bases matching TRBD1. V was clipped by 0 bases and J by 7 bases; unmatched bases: 4. Germline CDR1 reads SGHTA; CDR2 reads FQGNSA. The CDR3 covers 15 residues. This CDR3 reads CASSLAAGGGEKLFF. Written as DNA, the CDR3 is TGTGCCAGCAGCTTAGCGGCAGGGGGCGGTGAAAAACTGTTTTTT.

This chain uses TRBV5-5 with TRBJ1-2; the D is unclear. Germline CDR1 is SGHKS and CDR2 is YYEKEE (reference sequence). V was trimmed by 2 bases and J by 8 bases, leaving 13 bases between them. The CDR3 sequence is 13 residues long. CDR3 sequence: CASSFDVYLGYTF. In DNA, the CDR3 is TGTGCCAGCAGCTTCGACGTCTATTTGGGCTACACCTTC.

The chain couples TRBV4-3 to TRBJ2-1; D call uncertain. The germline CDR1 and CDR2 sequences are LGHNA and YSLEER. V lost 3 bases, J lost 9 bases, and 12 bases lay in between. The CDR3 is 13 residues long. CDR3: CASSHRPEGEQFF. CDR3 in DNA: TGCGCCAGCAGCCATAGACCCGAAGGTGAGCAGTTCTTC.

The V gene is TRBV10-1, the J gene TRBJ2-2, with D perhaps TRBD1 or TRBD2 (5 bases each). V was shortened by 6 bases and J by 2 bases, with 13 bases between the two germline ends. This CDR3 has 15 amino acids. Germline CDR1 is WNHNN and CDR2 is SYGVQD (reference sequence). This CDR3 reads CASRSNGGNTGELFF. Here the CDR3 DNA reads TGCGCCAGCAGGTCTAATGGGGGTAACACCGGGGAGCTGTTTTTT.

The chain is built from TRBV14 and TRBJ1-1; the D is unclear. The CDR3 consists of 16 residues. Germline CDR1 is SGHDN and CDR2 is FVKESK. The ends were cut back, 1 base at V and 4 bases at J, with 16 bases in the middle. CDR3 bases: TGTGCCAGCAGCCAAGTTTTCCCAAATTCATTCACTGAAGCTTTCTTT. It is translated as CASSQVFPNSFTEAFF.

This chain links TRBV27 with TRBJ1-2; no clear D gene. The ends were cut back, 5 bases at V and 8 bases at J, with 12 bases in the middle. The CDR3 contains 12 residues. CDR1 and CDR2 from the germline V gene are MNHEY and SMNVEV (reference sequence). The CDR3 region has the DNA TGTGCCAGCAGTGGCGGTGGTGGGGGCTACACCTTC. Protein sequence: CASSGGGGGYTF.

The rearrangement uses TRBV28 and TRBJ1-1; D is unclear. The V gene's germline CDR1 is MDHEN and CDR2 SYDVKM. The CDR3 sequence is 14 residues long. The germline V and J ends were trimmed by 3 bases and 4 bases, with 12 bases remaining between them. The CDR3 here is CASSLGRKGTEAFF. The DNA for the CDR3 is TGTGCCAGCAGTTTGGGCAGGAAAGGCACTGAAGCTTTCTTT.

V gene TRBV19 combines with J gene TRBJ1-1, with D unclear. The CDR3 covers 13 residues. The germline gives CDR1 LNHDA, CDR2 SQIVND (reference sequence). The V end lost 5 bases, the J end lost 3 bases, and 10 bases lay between the germline ends. The CDR3 nucleotides are TGTGCCAGTAGTCGGCATGGGGACACTGAAGCTTTCTTT. Amino acids: CASSRHGDTEAFF.

The chain combines TRBV30 with TRBJ1-1; maybe TRBD1 (6 bases). Germline V gives CDR1 GTSNPN, CDR2 SVGIG (reference sequence). Trimming stripped 5 bases from V and 3 bases from J, with 16 bases between. This CDR3 has 14 residues. CDR3 residues: CAWARLSGDTEAFF. The CDR3 DNA reads TGTGCCTGGGCCCGCCTTTCAGGGGACACTGAAGCTTTCTTT.

This clone was seen only once. This sequence joins TRBV19 and TRBJ2-1, with TRBD1 as a possible D gene (6 bases). Trimming stripped 8 bases from V and 4 bases from J, with 9 bases between. Germline V gene data show CDR1 as LNHDA and CDR2 as SQIVND (reference sequence). The CDR3 runs to 12 residues. The CDR3 bases are TGTGCCAGTCAGGGGCGATACAATGAGCAGTTCTTC. It translates to CASQGRYNEQFF.